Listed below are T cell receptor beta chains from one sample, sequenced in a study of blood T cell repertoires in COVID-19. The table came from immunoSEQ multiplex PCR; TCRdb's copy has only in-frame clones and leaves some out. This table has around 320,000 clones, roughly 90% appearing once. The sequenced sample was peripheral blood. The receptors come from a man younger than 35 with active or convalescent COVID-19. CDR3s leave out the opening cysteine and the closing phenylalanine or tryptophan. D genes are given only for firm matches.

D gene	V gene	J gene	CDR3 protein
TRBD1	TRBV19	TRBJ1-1	AVRTGYSTEAF
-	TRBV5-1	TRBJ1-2	ASSDRDKVPYGYT
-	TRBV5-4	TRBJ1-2	ASSLDSVYGYT
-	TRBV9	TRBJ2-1	ASTKGGKGNDEQF
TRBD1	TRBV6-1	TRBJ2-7	ASSDRWTGRYEQY
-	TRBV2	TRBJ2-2	ASLGGGANTGELF
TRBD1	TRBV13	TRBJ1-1	ASSLRVDRGETEAF
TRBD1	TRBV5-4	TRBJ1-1	ASSLGTGGGRTEAF
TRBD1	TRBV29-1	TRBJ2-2	SVEIDRGVPGELF
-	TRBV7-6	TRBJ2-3	ASSLSGGGGTSTDTQY
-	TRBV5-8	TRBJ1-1	ASSSLVGDTEAF
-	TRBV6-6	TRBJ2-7	ASSYSNQGLEQY
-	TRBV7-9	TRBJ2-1	ASGAYNEQF
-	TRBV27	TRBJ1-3	ASSPRGQPSGNTIY
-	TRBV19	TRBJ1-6	ASSLSFYNSPLH
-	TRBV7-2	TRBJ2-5	ASSFSGQETQY
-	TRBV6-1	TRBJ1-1	ASSDLVMNTEAF
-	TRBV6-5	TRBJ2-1	ASSYVGRTKNNEQF
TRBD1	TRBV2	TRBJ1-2	ASNKQGARNYGYT
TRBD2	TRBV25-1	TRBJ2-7	ASSAGLAYEQY
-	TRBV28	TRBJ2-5	ASSLIGKGFAPQETQY
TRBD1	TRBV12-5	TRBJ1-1	ASGLSRTGGEAEAF
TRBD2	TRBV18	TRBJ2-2	ASSRSGGTTGELF
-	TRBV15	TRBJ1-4	ATSRGGGKNEKLF
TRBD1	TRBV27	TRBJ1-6	ASSFGTGVTYNSPLH